This T cell receptor (beta chain) came from a study of blood T cell repertoires in COVID-19. Study summary: From T cells, B-cell-depleted T cells, or PBMCs came the material, which was cDNA or gDNA.

The CDR3 is 15 amino acids. Germline loops: CDR1 MGHRA, CDR2 YSYEKL. The ends were cut back, 0 bases at V and 7 bases at J, with 12 bases in the middle. Assay used: immunoSEQ multiplex PCR; TCRdb lists only in-frame clones, some missing. The repertoire holds 120,000 to 150,000 clones, with around four fifths as singletons. Participants' reported clinical history set cohort assignment. Symptom resolution, clearance, or two negative PCRs marked donors in Cohort 3 as recovered. The origin of this receptor is a woman between 40 and 50 years old who had recovered from COVID-19. The gene calls are TRBV4-1 and TRBJ2-2; D possibly corresponds to TRBD2 (7 bases). Sequencing used PBMCs or T cells enriched from blood (not recorded which). CDR3 residues: CASSQDRGAGGELFF. The CDR3 DNA sequence: TGCGCCAGCAGCCAAGACCGGGGGGCTGGCGGGGAGCTGTTTTTT.